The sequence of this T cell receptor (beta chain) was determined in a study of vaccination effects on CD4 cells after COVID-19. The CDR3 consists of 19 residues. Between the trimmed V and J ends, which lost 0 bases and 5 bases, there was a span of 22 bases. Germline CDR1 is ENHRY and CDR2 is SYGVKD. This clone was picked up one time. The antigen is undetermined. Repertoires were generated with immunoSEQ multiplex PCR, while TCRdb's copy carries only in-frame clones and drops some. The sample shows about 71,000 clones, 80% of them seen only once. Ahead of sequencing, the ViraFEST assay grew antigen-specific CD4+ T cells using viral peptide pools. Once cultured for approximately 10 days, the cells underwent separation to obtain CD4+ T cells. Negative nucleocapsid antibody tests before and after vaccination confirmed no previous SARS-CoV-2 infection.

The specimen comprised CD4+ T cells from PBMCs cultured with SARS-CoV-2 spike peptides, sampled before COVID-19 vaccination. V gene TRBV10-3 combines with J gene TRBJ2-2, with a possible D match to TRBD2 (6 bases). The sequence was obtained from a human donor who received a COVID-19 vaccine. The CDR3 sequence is CAISESLSRGGMSTGELFF. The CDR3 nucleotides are TGTGCCATCAGTGAGTCTCTATCTCGTGGAGGGATGAGTACCGGGGAGCTGTTTTTT.